What follows is one T cell receptor beta chain and its context. Its antigen is currently unknown. This record belongs to a study of cytomegalovirus exposure and HLA in healthy donors. Study results and caveats: In an earlier analysis, in under 700 donors, most V segments appeared productive either ~87% or ~30% of the time.

The CDR3 sequence is 14 residues long. The PCR made use of 60 Vbeta and 13 Jbeta primers. Per the study methods: Roughly 10 million shared chains were among about 80 million unique TCR beta chains counted in a later analysis. Sequenced by immunoSEQ multiplex PCR; TCRdb stores in-frame clones only, minus some. V and J calls plus clone size are reproduced from that table; the DNA served to infer D and trimming. The sample records 120,000 or so clones, 81% being singletons. Sequences were obtained from PBMCs. The chain carries TRBV21-1 and TRBJ1-4; the table calls TRBD1, which could not be checked here. TRBV21-1 is recorded as a pseudogene. The sequence was obtained from a man aged 18 to 29 in good health and CMV-seropositive. The CDR3 nucleotides read TGTGCCAGCAGCCAACAGGGGAAAGGTGAAAAACTGTTTTTT. It codes for CASSQQGKGEKLFF.